Listed here is a single T cell receptor beta chain. This CDR3 is built from 16 residues. Germline values: CDR1 SGHRS, CDR2 YFSETQ. TCRdb reprocessed the 5' RACE reads and keeps a single row for each CDR3 protein, giving no DNA. Found here are over 200,000 distinct CDR3 sequences; the top ten clones hold around 0.42%. This specimen belongs to a study of T cells expressing NK-cell markers. The sequencing input was blood T cells: a sorted CD56 or NKG2C T cell subset, CD4+ or CD8+ T cells, or bulk PBMC T cells (not recorded which). This TCR was recovered from a man aged 18-30 years in good health. The J gene is TRBJ2-5, the V gene TRBV5-1; TCRdb gives TRBD2 as the D gene, but with no DNA this cannot be confirmed. The CDR3 protein is CASSPASGRAVETQYF.